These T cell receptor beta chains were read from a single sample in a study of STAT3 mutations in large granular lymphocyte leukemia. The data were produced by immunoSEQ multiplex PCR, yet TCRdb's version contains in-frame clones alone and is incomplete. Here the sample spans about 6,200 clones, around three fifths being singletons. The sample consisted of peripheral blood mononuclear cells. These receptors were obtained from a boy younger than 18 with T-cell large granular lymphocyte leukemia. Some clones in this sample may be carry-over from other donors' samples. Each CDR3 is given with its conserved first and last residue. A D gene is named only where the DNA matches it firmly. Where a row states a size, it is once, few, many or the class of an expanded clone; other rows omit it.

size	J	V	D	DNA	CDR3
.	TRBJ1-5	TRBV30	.	TGTGCCTGGAGTGCCACCAATCAGCCCCAGCATTTT	CAWSATNQPQHF
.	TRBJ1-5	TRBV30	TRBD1	TGTGCCTGGCGTGGGTTTGGACAGGGTGGGAATCAGCCCCAGCATTTT	CAWRGFGQGGNQPQHF
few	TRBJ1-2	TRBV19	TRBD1	TGTGCCAGTCGGACAGGGGGCGAAGCTAACTATGGCTACACCTTC	CASRTGGEANYGYTF
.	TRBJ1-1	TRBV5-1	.	TGCGCCAGCAGGACCACGGTTTTGAACACTGAAGCTTTCTTT	CASRTTVLNTEAFF
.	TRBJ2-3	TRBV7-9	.	TGTGCCAGCAGCCCCCCCCCAAACACAGATACGCAGTATTTT	CASSPPPNTDTQYF
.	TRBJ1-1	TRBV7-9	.	TGTGCCAGCAGCTTTCCGGGGATGGGCACTGAAGCTTTCTTT	CASSFPGMGTEAFF
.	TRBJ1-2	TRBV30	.	TGTGCCTGGAGTTCCCCCCTCGACAGACGATATGGCTACACCTTC	CAWSSPLDRRYGYTF
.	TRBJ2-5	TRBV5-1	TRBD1	TGCGCCAGCAGCTTGGGAGGGGACAGTTGGACCCAGTACTTC	CASSLGGDSWTQYF
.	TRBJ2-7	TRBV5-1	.	TGCGCCAGCAGCTTGTCGGGGGTCCTGGAGCAGTACTTC	CASSLSGVLEQYF
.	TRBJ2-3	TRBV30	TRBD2	TGTGCCTGGAGTGGAGCGGGGGGTATCACAGATACGCAGTATTTT	CAWSGAGGITDTQYF
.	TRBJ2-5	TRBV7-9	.	TGTGCCAGCAGCTCGGGATACCAAGAGACCCAGTACTTC	CASSSGYQETQYF
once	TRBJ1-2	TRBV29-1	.	TGCAGCGTTGAGGCCAGACTAGCTAACTATGGCTACACCTTC	CSVEARLANYGYTF
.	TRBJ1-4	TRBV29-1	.	TGCAGCGGAAGCTGGGGTAATGAAAAACTGTTTTTT	CSGSWGNEKLFF
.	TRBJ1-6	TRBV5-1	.	TGCGCCAGCAGCTTGGTGGGCCAGCCAAATTCACCCCTCCACTTT	CASSLVGQPNSPLHF
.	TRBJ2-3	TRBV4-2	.	TGTGCCAGCAGCCAAGGTTGGGGCACAGATACGCAGTATTTT	CASSQGWGTDTQYF
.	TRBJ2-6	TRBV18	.	TGTGCCAGCTCACCAGGCCTCCCGAGCTCTGGGGCCAACGTCCTGACTTTC	CASSPGLPSSGANVLTF
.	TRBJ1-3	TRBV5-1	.	TGCGCCAGCGGCCCGGGGGGGCTAGGAAACACCATATATTTT	CASGPGGLGNTIYF
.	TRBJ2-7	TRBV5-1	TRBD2	TGCGCCAGCAGCTTCGAATGGATGGAGACTAGCGGGGGGGCCGGCCGCACCTACGAGCAGTACTTC	CASSFEWMETSGGAGRTYEQYF
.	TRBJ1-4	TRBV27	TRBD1	TGTGCCAGCAGTCCCTGGGGGACAGACCTTGAAAAACTGTTTTTT	CASSPWGTDLEKLFF
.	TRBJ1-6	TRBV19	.	TGTGCCAGTAGATCCCTGGCGACAGGCGATAATTCACCCCTCCACTTT	CASRSLATGDNSPLHF
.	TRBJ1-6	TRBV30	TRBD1	TGTGCCTCGGACAGGGCCAATTCACCCCTCCACTTT	CASDRANSPLHF
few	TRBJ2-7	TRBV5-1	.	TGCGCCAGCAGCTTGGACGGCAGGTCCTACGAGCAGTACTTC	CASSLDGRSYEQYF
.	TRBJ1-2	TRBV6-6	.	TGTGCCAGCAGTTACCACCAGGGAGATGCGGATGGCTACACCTTC	CASSYHQGDADGYTF
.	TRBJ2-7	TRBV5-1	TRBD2	TGCGCCAGCAGCTTGGGAACTAGCGGGAGTAGTGAGCAGTACTTC	CASSLGTSGSSEQYF
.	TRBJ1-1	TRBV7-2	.	TGTGCCAGCAGCTTAGAAGGGGTATTGGGGACTGAAGCTTTCTTT	CASSLEGVLGTEAFF
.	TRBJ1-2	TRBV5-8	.	TGTGCCAGCAGCCCGAGGGGCGGCTACACCTTC	CASSPRGGYTF
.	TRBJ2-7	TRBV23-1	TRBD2	TGCGCCAGCAGTGGCGGGAGCCCTCTCCTATACGAGCAGTACTTC	CASSGGSPLLYEQYF
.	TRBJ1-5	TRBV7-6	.	TGTGCCAGCAGCTTAGAAAGGTCTAGTCAGCCCCAGCATTTT	CASSLERSSQPQHF
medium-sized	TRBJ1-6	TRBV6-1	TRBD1	TGTGCCAGCAGTGAACTGGACAGGGGGAATTCACCCCTCCACTTT	CASSELDRGNSPLHF
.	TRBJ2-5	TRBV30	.	TGTGCCTGGAGTGTTAGTGGGACCCAGTACTTC	CAWSVSGTQYF
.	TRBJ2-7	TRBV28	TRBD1	TGTGCCAGCTCCGGGACAGGGCTTAGCTCCTACGAGCAGTACTTC	CASSGTGLSSYEQYF
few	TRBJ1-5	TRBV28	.	TGTGCCAGCAGCCCCGGGACGGCTTATAGCAATCAGCCCCAGCATTTT	CASSPGTAYSNQPQHF
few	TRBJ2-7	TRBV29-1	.	TGCAGCGTCGGCCGGGACTACGAGCAGTACTTC	CSVGRDYEQYF
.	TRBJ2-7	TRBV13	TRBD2	TGTGCCAGCAGCTTTTTCCTAGCGGGAGGGTGGAATCGCGAGCAGTACTTC	CASSFFLAGGWNREQYF
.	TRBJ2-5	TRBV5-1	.	TGCGCCAGCAGCTTGGCCCCAGCTACTCAAGAGACCCAGTACTTC	CASSLAPATQETQYF
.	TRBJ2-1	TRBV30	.	TGTGCCTGGAGTGGCCAATGGACGGTTCTGTTCTTC	CAWSGQWTVLFF
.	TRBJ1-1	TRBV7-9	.	TGTGCCAGCAGCTTAAGGGGGTTAGGCACTGAAGCTTTCTTT	CASSLRGLGTEAFF
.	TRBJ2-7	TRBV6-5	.	TGTGCCAGCAGTTACGGGGTGGAGGGGTCGCAGTACTTC	CASSYGVEGSQYF
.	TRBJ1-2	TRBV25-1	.	TGTGCCAGCAGTGAGCTACAAACCCCCTATGGCTACACCTTC	CASSELQTPYGYTF
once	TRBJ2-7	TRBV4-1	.	TGCGCCAGCAGCCAAGGAGAAGCGGAACTCTACGAGCAGTACTTC	CASSQGEAELYEQYF
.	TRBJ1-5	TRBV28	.	TGTGCCAGCAGCCCTCGTGATGTGAATCAGCCCCAGCATTTT	CASSPRDVNQPQHF
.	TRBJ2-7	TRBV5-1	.	TGCGCCAGCAGCTTATCGTCTGCAGACTACGAGCAGTACTTC	CASSLSSADYEQYF
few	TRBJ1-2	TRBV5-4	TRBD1	TGTGCCAGCACCTACCCTGGACAGGCTGGCTACACCTTC	CASTYPGQAGYTF
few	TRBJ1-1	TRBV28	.	TGTGCCAGCAGAACGGGGGCAGGGGCTGAAGCTTTCTTT	CASRTGAGAEAFF
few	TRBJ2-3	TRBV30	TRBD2	TGTGCCTGGAGTCACTGGCGGGAGGGGCGGGATACGCAGTATTTT	CAWSHWREGRDTQYF
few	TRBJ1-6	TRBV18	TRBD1	TGTACCCGTCGACAGGGACTGTATAATTCACCCCTCCACTTT	CTRRQGLYNSPLHF
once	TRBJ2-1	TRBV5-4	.	TGTGCCAGCAGCTTCGGGTCGCGCTCCTACAATGAGCAGTTCTTC	CASSFGSRSYNEQFF
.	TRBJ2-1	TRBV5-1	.	TGCGCCAGCAGTTACTTACCGATGGGTAAGAATGAGCAGTTCTTC	CASSYLPMGKNEQFF
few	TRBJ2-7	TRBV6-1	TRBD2	TGTGCCAGCGCGGGGGGGGAAGAATACGAGCAGTACTTC	CASAGGEEYEQYF
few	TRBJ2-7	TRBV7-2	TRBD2	TGTGCCAGCAGCCCGGCGGGGGGCTACGAGCAGTACTTC	CASSPAGGYEQYF
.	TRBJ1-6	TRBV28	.	TGTGCCAGCAGTTTAAGCGACTGGGAGGGGGTGCATTCACCCCTCCACTTT	CASSLSDWEGVHSPLHF
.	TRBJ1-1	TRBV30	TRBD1	TGTGCCTGGAGCCCTACCGGGACAGGAGAAGCTTTCTTT	CAWSPTGTGEAFF
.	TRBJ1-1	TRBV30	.	TGTGCCTGGAAGACCGGGCTATATGAAGCTTTCTTT	CAWKTGLYEAFF
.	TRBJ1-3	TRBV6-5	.	TGTGCCAGCAGTTACTCTACAGGAGCTGGAAACACCATATATTTT	CASSYSTGAGNTIYF
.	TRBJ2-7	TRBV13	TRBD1	TGTGCCAGCAGCTTAGCGGGACAGGCAACCTACGAGCAGTACTTC	CASSLAGQATYEQYF
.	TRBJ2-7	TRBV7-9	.	TGTGCCAGCAGCCTGGGACTGCGTAACTACGAGCAGTACTTC	CASSLGLRNYEQYF
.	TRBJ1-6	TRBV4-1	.	TGCGCCAGCAGCCAAGGTGTCCAGGGAGGTTCACCCCTCCACTTT	CASSQGVQGGSPLHF